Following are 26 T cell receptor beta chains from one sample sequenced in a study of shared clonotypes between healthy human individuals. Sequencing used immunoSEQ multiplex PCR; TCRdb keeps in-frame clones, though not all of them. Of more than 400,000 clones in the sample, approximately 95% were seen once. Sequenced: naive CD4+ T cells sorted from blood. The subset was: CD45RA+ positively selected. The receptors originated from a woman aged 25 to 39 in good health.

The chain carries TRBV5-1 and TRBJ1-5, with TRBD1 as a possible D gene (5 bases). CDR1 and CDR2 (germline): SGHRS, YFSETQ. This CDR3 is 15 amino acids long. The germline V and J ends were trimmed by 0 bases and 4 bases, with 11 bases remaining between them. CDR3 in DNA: TGCGCCAGCAGCTTGGATACAGGTGTTAATCAGCCCCAGCATTTT. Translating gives CASSLDTGVNQPQHF.

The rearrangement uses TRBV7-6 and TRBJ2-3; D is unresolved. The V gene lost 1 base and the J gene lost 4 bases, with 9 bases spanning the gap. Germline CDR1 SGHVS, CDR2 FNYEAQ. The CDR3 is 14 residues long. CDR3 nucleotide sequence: TGTGCCAGCAGCTTAGGCAGGCGGCCAGATACGCAGTATTTT. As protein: CASSLGRRPDTQYF.

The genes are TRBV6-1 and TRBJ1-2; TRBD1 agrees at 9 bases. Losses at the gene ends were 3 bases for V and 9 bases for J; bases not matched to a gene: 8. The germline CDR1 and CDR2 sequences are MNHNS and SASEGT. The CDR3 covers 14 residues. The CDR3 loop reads CASSDGTGPSRYTF. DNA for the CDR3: TGTGCCAGCAGTGACGGGACAGGGCCGAGTCGCTACACCTTC.

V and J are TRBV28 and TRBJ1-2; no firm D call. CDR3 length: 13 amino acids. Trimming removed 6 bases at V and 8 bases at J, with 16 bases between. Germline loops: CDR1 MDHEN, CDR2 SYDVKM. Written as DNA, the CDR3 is TGTGCCAGCAGATTGACGCCGGGCCAGGGCTACACCTTC. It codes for CASRLTPGQGYTF.

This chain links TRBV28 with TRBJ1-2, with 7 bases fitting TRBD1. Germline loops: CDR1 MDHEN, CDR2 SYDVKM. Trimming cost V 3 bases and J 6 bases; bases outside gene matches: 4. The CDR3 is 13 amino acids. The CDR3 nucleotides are TGTGCCAGCAGTTTCCAGGGGGTACATGGCTACACCTTC. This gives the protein CASSFQGVHGYTF.

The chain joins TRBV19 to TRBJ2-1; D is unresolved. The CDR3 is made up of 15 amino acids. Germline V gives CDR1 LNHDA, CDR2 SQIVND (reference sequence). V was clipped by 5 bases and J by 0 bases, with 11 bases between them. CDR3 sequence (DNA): TGTGCCAGTAGTGAGTTTGGGTCCTCCTACAATGAGCAGTTCTTC. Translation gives CASSEFGSSYNEQFF. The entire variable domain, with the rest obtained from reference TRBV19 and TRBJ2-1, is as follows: DGGITQSPKYLFRKEGQNVTLSCEQNLNHDAMYWYRQDPGQGLRLIYYSQIVNDFQKGDIAEGYSVSREKKESFPLTVTSAQKNPTAFYLCASSEFGSSYNEQFFGPGTRLTVL.

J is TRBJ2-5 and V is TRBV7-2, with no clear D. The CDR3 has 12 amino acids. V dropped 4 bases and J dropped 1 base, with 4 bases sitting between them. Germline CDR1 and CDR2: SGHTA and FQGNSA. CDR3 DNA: TGTGCCAGCAGCTCTGGCCAAGAGACCCAGTACTTC. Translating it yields CASSSGQETQYF.

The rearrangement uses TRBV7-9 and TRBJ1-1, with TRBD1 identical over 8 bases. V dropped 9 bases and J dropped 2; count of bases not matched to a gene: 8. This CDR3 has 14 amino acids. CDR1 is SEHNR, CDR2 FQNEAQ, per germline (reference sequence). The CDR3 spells CASQGASLNTEAFF. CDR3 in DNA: TGTGCCAGTCAGGGGGCGTCCCTAAACACTGAAGCTTTCTTT.

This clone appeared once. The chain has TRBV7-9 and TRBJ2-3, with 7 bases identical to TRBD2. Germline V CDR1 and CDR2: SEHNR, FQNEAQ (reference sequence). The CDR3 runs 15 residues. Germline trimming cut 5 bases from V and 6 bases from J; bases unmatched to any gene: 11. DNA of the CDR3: TGTGCCAGCAGCGATTGGCCGGGAGGCCGGGATACGCAGTATTTT. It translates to CASSDWPGGRDTQYF.

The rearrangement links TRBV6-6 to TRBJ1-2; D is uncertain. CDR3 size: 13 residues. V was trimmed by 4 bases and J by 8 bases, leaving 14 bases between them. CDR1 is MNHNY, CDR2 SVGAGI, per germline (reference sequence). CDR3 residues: CASSSDLSVGYTF. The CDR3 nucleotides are TGTGCCAGCAGTTCCGACCTAAGTGTAGGCTACACCTTC.

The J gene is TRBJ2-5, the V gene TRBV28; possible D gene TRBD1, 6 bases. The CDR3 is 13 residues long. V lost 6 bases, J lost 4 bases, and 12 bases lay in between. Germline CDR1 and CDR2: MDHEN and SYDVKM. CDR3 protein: CASRTGTPETQYF. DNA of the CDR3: TGTGCCAGCAGAACCGGGACACCAGAGACCCAGTACTTC.

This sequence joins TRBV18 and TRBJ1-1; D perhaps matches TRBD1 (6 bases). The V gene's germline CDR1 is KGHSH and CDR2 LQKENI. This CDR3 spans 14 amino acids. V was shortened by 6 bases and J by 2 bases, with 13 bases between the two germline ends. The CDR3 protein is CASSLRTANTEAFF. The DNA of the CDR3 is TGTGCCAGCTCCCTCAGGACAGCTAACACTGAAGCTTTCTTT.

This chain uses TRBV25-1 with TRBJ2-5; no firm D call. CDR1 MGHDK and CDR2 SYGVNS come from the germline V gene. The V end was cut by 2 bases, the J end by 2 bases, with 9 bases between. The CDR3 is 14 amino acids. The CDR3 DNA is TGTGCCAGCAGTGAAGACTGGGGACAAGAGACCCAGTACTTC. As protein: CASSEDWGQETQYF. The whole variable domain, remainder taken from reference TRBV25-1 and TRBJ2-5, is EADIYQTPRYLVIGTGKKITLECSQTMGHDKMYWYQQDPGMELHLIHYSYGVNSTEKGDLSSESTVSRIRTEHFPLTLESARPSHTSQYLCASSEDWGQETQYFGPGTRLLVL.

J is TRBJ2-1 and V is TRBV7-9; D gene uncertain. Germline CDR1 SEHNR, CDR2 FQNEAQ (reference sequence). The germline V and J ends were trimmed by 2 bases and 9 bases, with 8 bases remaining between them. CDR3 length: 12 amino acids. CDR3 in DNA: TGTGCCAGCAGCTTAACCCTTCGTGAGCAGTTCTTC. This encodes CASSLTLREQFF.

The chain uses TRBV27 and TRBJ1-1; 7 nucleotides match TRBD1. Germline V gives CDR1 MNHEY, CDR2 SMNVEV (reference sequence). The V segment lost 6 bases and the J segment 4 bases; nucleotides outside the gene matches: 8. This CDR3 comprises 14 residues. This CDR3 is CASSRQTGSTEAFF. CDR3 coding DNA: TGTGCCAGCAGCCGCCAGACAGGGAGCACTGAAGCTTTCTTT.

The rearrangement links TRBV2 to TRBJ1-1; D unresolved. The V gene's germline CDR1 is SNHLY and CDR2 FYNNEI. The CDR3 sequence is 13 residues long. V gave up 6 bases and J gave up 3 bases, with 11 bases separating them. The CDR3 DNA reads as TGTGCCAGCAGCGCTGGGGTTTACACTGAAGCTTTCTTT. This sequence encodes CASSAGVYTEAFF.

CDR3 protein: CASSSVDQPQHF. The DNA for the CDR3 is TGTGCCAGCAGTTCCGTAGATCAGCCCCAGCATTTT. The gene calls are TRBV28 and TRBJ1-5; no clear D. The V gene's germline CDR1 is MDHEN and CDR2 SYDVKM. V was trimmed by 4 bases and J by 5 bases, leaving 6 bases between them. The CDR3 consists of 12 residues.

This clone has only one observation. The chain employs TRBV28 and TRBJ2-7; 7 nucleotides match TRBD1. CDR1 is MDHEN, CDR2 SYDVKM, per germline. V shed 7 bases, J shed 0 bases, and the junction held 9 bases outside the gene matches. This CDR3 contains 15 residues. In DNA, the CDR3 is TGTGCCAGCACCCCTCAGGGGGAACTCTCCTACGAGCAGTACTTC. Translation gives CASTPQGELSYEQYF.

CDR3 in DNA: TGTGCCAGCAGTTATGGGACGCCCACCTACGAGCAGTACTTC. It codes for CASSYGTPTYEQYF. V usage is TRBV28 and J usage is TRBJ2-5; D may correspond to TRBD1 or TRBD2 (5 bases each). The J call may not be correct, given that the DNA end is closer to TRBJ2-7. The CDR3 has 14 amino acids. Germline V gene lookup returns CDR1 MDHEN and CDR2 SYDVKM.

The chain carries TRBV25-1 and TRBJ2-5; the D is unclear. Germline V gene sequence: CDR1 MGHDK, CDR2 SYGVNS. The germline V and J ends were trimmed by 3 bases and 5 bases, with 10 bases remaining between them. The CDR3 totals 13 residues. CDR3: CASSEYGSETQYF. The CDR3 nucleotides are TGTGCCAGCAGTGAGTACGGGTCGGAGACCCAGTACTTC.

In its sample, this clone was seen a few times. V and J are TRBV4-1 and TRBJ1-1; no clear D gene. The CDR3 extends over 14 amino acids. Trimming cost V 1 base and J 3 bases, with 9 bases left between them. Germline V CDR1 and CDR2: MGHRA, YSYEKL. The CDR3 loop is CASSQVDGYTEAFF. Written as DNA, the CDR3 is TGCGCCAGCAGCCAAGTAGACGGTTACACTGAAGCTTTCTTT.

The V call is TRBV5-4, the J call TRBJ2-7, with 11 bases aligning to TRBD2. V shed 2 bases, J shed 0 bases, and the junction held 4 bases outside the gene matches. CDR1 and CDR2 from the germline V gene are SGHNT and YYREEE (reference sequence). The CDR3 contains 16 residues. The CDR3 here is CASSLGLAGSSYEQYF. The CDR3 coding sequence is TGTGCCAGCAGCTTAGGACTAGCGGGTAGCTCCTACGAGCAGTACTTC.

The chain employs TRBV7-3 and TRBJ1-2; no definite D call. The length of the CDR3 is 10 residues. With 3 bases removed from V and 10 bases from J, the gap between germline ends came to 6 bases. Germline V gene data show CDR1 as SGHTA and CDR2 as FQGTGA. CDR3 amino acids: CASSFKVYTF. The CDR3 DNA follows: TGTGCCAGCAGCTTCAAAGTCTACACCTTC. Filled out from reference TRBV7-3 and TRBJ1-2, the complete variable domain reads GAGVSQTPSNKVTEKGKYVELRCDPISGHTALYWYRQSLGQGPEFLIYFQGTGAADDSGLPNDRFFAVRPEGSVSTLKIQRTERGDSAVYLCASSFKVYTFGSGTRLTVV.

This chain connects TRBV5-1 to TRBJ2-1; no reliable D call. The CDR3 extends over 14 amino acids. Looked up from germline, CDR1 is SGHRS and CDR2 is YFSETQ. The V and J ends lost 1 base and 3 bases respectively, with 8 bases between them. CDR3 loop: CASSLPERYNEQFF. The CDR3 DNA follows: TGCGCCAGCAGCTTGCCCGAGCGCTACAATGAGCAGTTCTTC.

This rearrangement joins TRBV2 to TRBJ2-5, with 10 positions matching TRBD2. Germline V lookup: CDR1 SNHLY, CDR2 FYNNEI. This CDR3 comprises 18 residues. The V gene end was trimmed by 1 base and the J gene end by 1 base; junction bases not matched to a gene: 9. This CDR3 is CASSEEVGIAGGQETQYF. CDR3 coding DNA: TGTGCCAGCAGTGAAGAAGTGGGGATAGCGGGAGGCCAAGAGACCCAGTACTTC.

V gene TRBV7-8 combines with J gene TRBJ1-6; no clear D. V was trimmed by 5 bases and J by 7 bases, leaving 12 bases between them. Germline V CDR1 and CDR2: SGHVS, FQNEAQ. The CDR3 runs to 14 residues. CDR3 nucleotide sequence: TGTGCCAGCAGCCCACATTTTGCCAATTCACCCCTCCACTTT. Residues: CASSPHFANSPLHF.